One sample yielded the 25 T cell receptor beta chains listed below, sequenced in a study of blood T cell dynamics during melanoma immunotherapy. The time point is: week 3, after first cycle of checkpoint inhibitor. Profiling relied on immunoSEQ multiplex PCR, and the TCRdb table lists in-frame clones only, not all of them. Of 700 to 950 clones listed, 69% are singletons. Specimen: central memory CD8+ T cells from blood, collected from a patient treated with checkpoint blockade. These receptors were collected from a human donor with melanoma.

CDR3 residues: CASERDYLQYF. In DNA form, the CDR3 reads TGTGCCAGTGAACGGGACTACCTGCAGTATTTT. The V call is TRBV19, the J call TRBJ2-3; 7 positions agree with TRBD2. Trimming cost V 8 bases and J 11 bases; bases outside gene matches: 7. This CDR3 is built from 11 residues. Germline CDR1 reads LNHDA; CDR2 reads SQIVND (reference sequence).

The CDR3 sequence: CASSIGGGGAETQYF. CDR3 bases: TGTGCCAGTAGTATCGGTGGTGGGGGCGCGGAGACCCAGTACTTC. This chain uses TRBV19 with TRBJ2-5; perhaps TRBD1 as D (6 bases). This CDR3 spans 15 amino acids. CDR1 and CDR2 (germline): LNHDA, SQIVND (reference sequence). Trimming stripped 3 bases from V and 5 bases from J, with 16 bases between.

V usage is TRBV7-9 and J usage is TRBJ2-6; possibly TRBD1 for D (6 bases). V was clipped by 5 bases and J by 2 bases, with 19 bases between them. CDR3 size: 18 residues. Per germline, CDR1 SEHNR and CDR2 FQNEAQ (reference sequence). In DNA, the CDR3 is TGTGCCAGCAGCACCAACAGGGCCCTACGGCCTGGGGCCAACGTCCTGACTTTC. Translating gives CASSTNRALRPGANVLTF.

This clone has just one count. The gene calls are TRBV6-1 and TRBJ2-5; D is perhaps TRBD1 or TRBD2 (5 bases each). The CDR3 runs to 17 residues. The V end was cut by 0 bases, the J end by 5 bases, with 19 bases between. Germline lookup yields CDR1 MNHNS and CDR2 SASEGT. Here the CDR3 DNA reads TGTGCCAGCAGTGAAGCGCCTCCGGGATTGGGGGACGAGACCCAGTACTTC. Residues: CASSEAPPGLGDETQYF.

V is TRBV6-5 and J is TRBJ2-7, with D unresolved. The CDR3 is 15 residues long. From germline, CDR1 is MNHEY and CDR2 SVGAGI. Deletions cut 2 bases from V and 1 base from J, with 12 bases between. CDR3 sequence (DNA): TGTGCCAGCAGTTACACCCCGGACGGTTCCTACGAGCAGTACTTC. Translated, it gives CASSYTPDGSYEQYF.

This clone was detected only once. V and J are TRBV27 and TRBJ2-7; weak D call: TRBD1 (6 bases). Germline CDR1 and CDR2: MNHEY and SMNVEV (reference sequence). The CDR3 consists of 14 residues. V dropped 3 bases and J dropped 1 base, with 10 bases sitting between them. CDR3 bases: TGTGCCAGCAGTTTTGGTACAGGGTCCTACGAGCAGTACTTC. Its translation: CASSFGTGSYEQYF.

This clone occurred once. The chain carries TRBV7-2 and TRBJ1-5, with 7 bases lining up with TRBD1. The germline V gene has CDR1 SGHTA and CDR2 FQGNSA. V was pared by 5 bases and J by 5 bases, with 9 bases of the junction left unmatched. This CDR3 is 15 amino acids long. The chain's CDR3 is CASSRTGAGDQPQHF. CDR3 bases: TGTGCCAGCAGCCGTACAGGGGCCGGTGATCAGCCCCAGCATTTT.

The chain combines TRBV7-9 with TRBJ2-1, with D hard to call. The CDR3 consists of 12 residues. Germline assignment: CDR1 SEHNR and CDR2 FQNEAQ (reference sequence). Trimming pared 6 bases from V and 7 bases from J, leaving 10 bases between. CDR3 nucleotides: TGTGCCAGCAGGATGGATAAAAATGAGCAGTTCTTC. Translating gives CASRMDKNEQFF.

This clone has only one observation. V gene TRBV11-1 combines with J gene TRBJ2-7; 8 nucleotides match TRBD2. The CDR3 contains 15 residues. The V gene end was trimmed by 5 bases and the J gene end by 7 bases; junction bases not matched to a gene: 13. Per the germline V gene, CDR1 is SGHAT and CDR2 is FQDESV (reference sequence). The CDR3 sequence is CASSRTTAGVQEQYF. CDR3 in DNA: TGTGCCAGCAGCCGGACGACAGCGGGAGTACAAGAGCAGTACTTC.

This sequence joins TRBV11-2 and TRBJ1-5, with D hard to call. V shed 4 bases and J shed 5 bases, with 15 bases lying between them. CDR3 length: 15 amino acids. Per the germline V gene, CDR1 is SGHAT and CDR2 is FQNNGV. The CDR3 reads CASSSSRAGDQPQHF. The CDR3 nucleotides read TGTGCCAGCAGCTCCTCCCGGGCCGGAGATCAGCCCCAGCATTTT.

This clone rates as large (0.1 to 1%). This chain connects TRBV5-5 to TRBJ1-5; D possibly corresponds to TRBD1 (5 bases). The CDR3 sequence is 15 residues long. Trimming removed 1 base at V and 2 bases at J, with 10 bases between. Per the germline V gene, CDR1 is SGHKS and CDR2 is YYEKEE (reference sequence). CDR3 region: CASSLWGEGNQPQHF. The CDR3 DNA sequence: TGTGCCAGCAGCTTGTGGGGGGAAGGCAATCAGCCCCAGCATTTT.

This clone was detected a few times. The V and J genes are TRBV18 and TRBJ2-5; TRBD1 aligns across 10 bases. V gave up 6 bases and J gave up 4 bases; unmatched junction bases: 14. Germline V gives CDR1 KGHSH, CDR2 LQKENI. There are 17 residues in the CDR3. The CDR3 nucleotides are TGTGCCAGCTCTCCTCCGACAGGGGGCGCTCAGGGAGAGACCCAGTACTTC. This gives the protein CASSPPTGGAQGETQYF.

This chain connects TRBV7-6 to TRBJ1-5; no firm D call. Germline CDR1 SGHVS, CDR2 FNYEAQ. The CDR3 is 15 amino acids. V dropped 1 base and J dropped 4 bases, with 11 bases sitting between them. The CDR3 sequence is CASSLVPGINQPQHF. The DNA of the CDR3 is TGTGCCAGCAGCTTAGTGCCGGGCATTAATCAGCCCCAGCATTTT. Complete variable domain (other parts from reference TRBV7-6 and TRBJ1-5): GAGVSQSPRYKVTKRGQDVALRCDPISGHVSLYWYRQALGQGPEFLTYFNYEAQQDKSGLPNDRFSAERPEGSISTLTIQRTEQRDSAMYRCASSLVPGINQPQHFGDGTRLSIL.

The chain employs TRBV28 and TRBJ2-1, with D perhaps TRBD1 or TRBD2 (5 bases each). V lost 6 bases and J lost 4, with 16 bases in between. The CDR3 runs 15 residues. The germline CDR1 and CDR2 sequences are MDHEN and SYDVKM. CDR3 protein: CASSSTGTAYNEQFF. As DNA, the CDR3 is TGTGCCAGCAGCTCAACCGGGACGGCTTACAATGAGCAGTTCTTC.

This clone has just one count. The chain recombines TRBV7-2 with TRBJ1-2; the D gene is possibly TRBD1 (5 bases). Between the trimmed V and J ends, which lost 5 bases and 7 bases, there was a span of 17 bases. The CDR3 has 14 residues. Germline V gene lookup returns CDR1 SGHTA and CDR2 FQGNSA. The CDR3 DNA sequence: TGTGCCAGCAGCCTTTACGGGGGTACGAGTGGCTACACCTTC. Amino acids: CASSLYGGTSGYTF.

The chain uses TRBV19 and TRBJ2-1, with TRBD2 matching over 9 bases. V lost 3 bases to trimming and J lost 10 bases; unmatched junction nucleotides: 10. The CDR3 covers 15 residues. Looked up from germline, CDR1 is LNHDA and CDR2 is SQIVND (reference sequence). Here the CDR3 DNA reads TGTGCCAGTAGTATTTTGGAGACTAGCGGTTTGGAGCAGTTCTTC. It is translated as CASSILETSGLEQFF.

The rearrangement joins TRBV11-1 to TRBJ1-5, with D hard to call. V was cut by 5 bases and J by 5 bases, with 16 bases left in between. The CDR3 contains 15 residues. Germline loops: CDR1 SGHAT, CDR2 FQDESV (reference sequence). CDR3 in amino acids: CASSPIEAGDQPQHF. CDR3 sequence (DNA): TGTGCCAGCAGCCCGATTGAGGCGGGCGATCAGCCCCAGCATTTT.

This clone was counted between two and nine times. The V call is TRBV19, the J call TRBJ2-1, with TRBD2 matching over 8 bases. CDR3 length: 18 amino acids. Germline V gene sequence: CDR1 LNHDA, CDR2 SQIVND (reference sequence). With V trimmed by 6 bases and J by 6 bases, 19 bases remained unmatched. CDR3 in DNA: TGTGCCAGTAGCCAACCCCAACGGGAGGGCCGGTCCATCAATGAGCAGTTCTTC. Its protein product is CASSQPQREGRSINEQFF.

The chain employs TRBV15 and TRBJ2-3, with 10 bases lining up with TRBD2. The V gene end was trimmed by 3 bases and the J gene end by 1 base; junction bases not matched to a gene: 1. The CDR3 totals 15 residues. Germline V gene lookup returns CDR1 LNHNV and CDR2 YYDKDF (reference sequence). CDR3 amino acids: CATSRGTSGTDTQYF. CDR3 coding DNA: TGTGCCACCAGCAGGGGGACTAGCGGCACAGATACGCAGTATTTT.

The chain recombines TRBV28 with TRBJ2-7; D is undetermined. The CDR3 is made up of 12 amino acids. Germline V gene data show CDR1 as MDHEN and CDR2 as SYDVKM. The V end was cut by 0 bases, the J end by 6 bases, with 6 bases between. In DNA, the CDR3 is TGTGCCAGCAGTTTATGGGCGAGCGAGCAGTACTTC. Protein sequence: CASSLWASEQYF.

The V and J genes are TRBV5-1 and TRBJ2-1; possible D gene TRBD2, 5 bases. This CDR3 region has 14 residues. Germline lookup yields CDR1 SGHRS and CDR2 YFSETQ. V was pared by 4 bases and J by 2 bases, with 10 bases between. The CDR3 sequence is CASSALATYNEQFF. The CDR3 nucleotides read TGCGCCAGCAGCGCTCTAGCAACCTACAATGAGCAGTTCTTC.

V usage is TRBV13 and J usage is TRBJ1-2; D might be TRBD1 (6 bases). From germline, CDR1 is PRHDT and CDR2 FYEKMQ (reference sequence). This CDR3 comprises 14 residues. Deletions cut 4 bases from V and 0 bases from J, with 9 bases between. The CDR3 DNA reads TGTGCCAGCAGCTCACGGACAGCTAACTATGGCTACACCTTC. Translated: CASSSRTANYGYTF.

In this sample, this clone turned up once. This chain joins TRBV28 and TRBJ2-3; TRBD2 matches 7 bases. Germline loops: CDR1 MDHEN, CDR2 SYDVKM. The CDR3 is made up of 15 amino acids. V dropped 7 bases and J dropped 0; count of bases not matched to a gene: 7. CDR3 loop: CASNFLADSTDTQYF. The CDR3 coding sequence is TGTGCCAGCAACTTTCTAGCGGACAGCACAGATACGCAGTATTTT. The whole variable domain, filled in from reference TRBV28 and TRBJ2-3, reads DVKVTQSSRYLVKRTGEKVFLECVQDMDHENMFWYRQDPGLGLRLIYFSYDVKMKEKGDIPEGYSVSREKKERFSLILESASTNQTSMYLCASNFLADSTDTQYFGPGTRLTVL.

V usage is TRBV29-1 and J usage is TRBJ2-7; 10 bases agree with TRBD1. V shed 5 bases and J 6 bases; nucleotides not matched to a gene: 7. This CDR3 has 13 residues. Germline CDR1 SQVTM, CDR2 ANQGSEA. The CDR3 is CSVFDGTGVEQYF. CDR3 coding DNA: TGCAGCGTTTTTGACGGGACAGGGGTCGAGCAGTACTTC.

This chain uses TRBV19 with TRBJ2-7, with no clear D. The CDR3 consists of 13 residues. Germline loops: CDR1 LNHDA, CDR2 SQIVND (reference sequence). V lost 6 bases and J lost 0, with 9 bases in between. The CDR3 is CASRKGSSYEQYF. CDR3 coding DNA: TGTGCCAGTAGGAAGGGTAGCTCCTACGAGCAGTACTTC. The whole variable domain, filled in from reference TRBV19 and TRBJ2-7, reads DGGITQSPKYLFRKEGQNVTLSCEQNLNHDAMYWYRQDPGQGLRLIYYSQIVNDFQKGDIAEGYSVSREKKESFPLTVTSAQKNPTAFYLCASRKGSSYEQYFGPGTRLTVT.